A selection of T cell receptor beta chains follows, all from one sample in a study of blood T cell repertoires in COVID-19. Libraries were prepared by immunoSEQ multiplex PCR; TCRdb keeps only in-frame clonotypes and omits some of them. The sample lists approximately 300,000 clones, 70% to 90% occurring once. Sequencing used PBMCs or T cells enriched from blood (not recorded which). Receptors originate from a woman aged 25 to 39 who had recovered from COVID-19. CDR3s include the opening cysteine and the closing phenylalanine or tryptophan. A D gene is named only where the DNA matches it firmly. Clone size appears in some rows only: once, few, many, or a class for an expanded clone.

abundance: NA
d_gene: NA
v_gene: TRBV6-1
j_gene: TRBJ2-2
CDR3aa: CASSEPRVNTGELFF
CDR3nt: TGTGCCAGCAGTGAGCCCCGGGTGAACACCGGGGAGCTGTTTTTT

abundance: NA
d_gene: TRBD1
v_gene: TRBV5-1
j_gene: TRBJ1-6
CDR3aa: CASSLMGQGYSPLHF
CDR3nt: TGCGCCAGCAGCTTGATGGGACAGGGATATTCACCCCTCCACTTT

abundance: NA
d_gene: TRBD2
v_gene: TRBV5-1
j_gene: TRBJ2-1
CDR3aa: CASSLPGTSGGYNEQFF
CDR3nt: TGCGCCAGCAGCTTGCCTGGGACTAGCGGGGGGTACAATGAGCAGTTCTTC

abundance: few
d_gene: NA
v_gene: TRBV30
j_gene: TRBJ1-4
CDR3aa: CAWSVRYNEKLFF
CDR3nt: TGTGCCTGGAGTGTACGGTATAATGAAAAACTGTTTTTT

abundance: NA
d_gene: TRBD1
v_gene: TRBV5-8
j_gene: TRBJ1-1
CDR3aa: CASSFRGITEAFF
CDR3nt: TGTGCCAGCAGCTTCAGGGGGATTACTGAAGCTTTCTTT

abundance: NA
d_gene: NA
v_gene: TRBV28
j_gene: TRBJ1-3
CDR3aa: CASSSVTGTSF
CDR3nt: TGTGCCAGCAGTTCAGTTACCGGGACAAGTTTT

abundance: NA
d_gene: TRBD1
v_gene: TRBV20-1
j_gene: TRBJ2-2
CDR3aa: CSGSDRVRATGELFF
CDR3nt: TGCAGTGGGAGTGACAGGGTGAGAGCCACCGGGGAGCTGTTTTTT

abundance: NA
d_gene: TRBD2
v_gene: TRBV4-1
j_gene: TRBJ2-1
CDR3aa: CASSPLAGGPNEQFF
CDR3nt: TGCGCCAGCAGCCCGCTAGCGGGGGGGCCGAATGAGCAGTTCTTC

abundance: once
d_gene: TRBD1
v_gene: TRBV27
j_gene: TRBJ2-5
CDR3aa: CASSPRQGPETQYF
CDR3nt: TGTGCCAGCAGTCCAAGACAGGGTCCCGAGACCCAGTACTTC

abundance: NA
d_gene: TRBD2
v_gene: TRBV2
j_gene: TRBJ2-3
CDR3aa: CASSTSGGGDTQYF
CDR3nt: TGTGCCAGCAGTACTAGCGGGGGAGGAGATACGCAGTATTTT

abundance: few
d_gene: TRBD1
v_gene: TRBV7-8
j_gene: TRBJ1-1
CDR3aa: CASSLGGTGSIEAFF
CDR3nt: TGTGCCAGCAGCTTAGGAGGGACAGGGTCGATTGAAGCTTTCTTT

abundance: NA
d_gene: NA
v_gene: TRBV2
j_gene: TRBJ1-5
CDR3aa: CASSGGWGRVDQPQHF
CDR3nt: TGTGCCAGCAGTGGCGGTTGGGGCAGGGTGGATCAGCCCCAGCATTTT

abundance: NA
d_gene: TRBD1
v_gene: TRBV7-9
j_gene: TRBJ1-1
CDR3aa: CASSEPDRGAHNTEAFF
CDR3nt: TGTGCCAGCAGCGAACCAGACAGGGGAGCCCATAACACTGAAGCTTTCTTT

abundance: NA
d_gene: NA
v_gene: TRBV5-1
j_gene: TRBJ2-3
CDR3aa: CASSLDRETDTQYF
CDR3nt: TGCGCCAGCAGCTTGGACAGGGAGACAGATACGCAGTATTTT

abundance: many
d_gene: NA
v_gene: TRBV10-1
j_gene: TRBJ1-5
CDR3aa: CASPEFMQNQPQHF
CDR3nt: TGCGCCAGCCCAGAATTCATGCAAAATCAGCCCCAGCATTTT

abundance: NA
d_gene: TRBD1
v_gene: TRBV27
j_gene: TRBJ2-5
CDR3aa: CASSRTGQAPETQYF
CDR3nt: TGTGCCAGCAGTCGAACGGGACAGGCCCCAGAGACCCAGTACTTC

abundance: NA
d_gene: NA
v_gene: TRBV6-5
j_gene: TRBJ2-7
CDR3aa: CASSYSGGSGTHEQYF
CDR3nt: TGTGCCAGCAGTTACTCGGGGGGTTCAGGGACCCACGAGCAGTACTTC

abundance: NA
d_gene: NA
v_gene: TRBV9
j_gene: TRBJ1-5
CDR3aa: CASSRGGADSNQPQHF
CDR3nt: TGTGCCAGCAGCAGAGGGGGGGCAGACAGCAATCAGCCCCAGCATTTT

abundance: NA
d_gene: TRBD1
v_gene: TRBV5-1
j_gene: TRBJ2-7
CDR3aa: CASSFDRDYEQYF
CDR3nt: TGCGCCAGCAGCTTCGACAGGGACTACGAGCAGTACTTC

abundance: NA
d_gene: NA
v_gene: TRBV21-1
j_gene: TRBJ2-1
CDR3aa: CASSGRDRGALEQFF
CDR3nt: TGTGCCAGCAGCGGCCGGGACAGGGGCGCACTGGAGCAGTTCTTC

abundance: NA
d_gene: TRBD1
v_gene: TRBV5-1
j_gene: TRBJ1-1
CDR3aa: CASSFGQGDTEAFF
CDR3nt: TGCGCCAGCAGCTTCGGACAGGGAGACACTGAAGCTTTCTTT

abundance: NA
d_gene: NA
v_gene: TRBV6-5
j_gene: TRBJ2-2
CDR3aa: CASSYPFSQNTGELFF
CDR3nt: TGTGCCAGCAGTTACCCCTTTTCACAGAACACCGGGGAGCTGTTTTTT

abundance: once
d_gene: NA
v_gene: TRBV9
j_gene: TRBJ1-5
CDR3aa: CASSVADTVAPQHF
CDR3nt: TGTGCCAGCAGCGTGGCGGACACGGTCGCGCCCCAGCATTTT

abundance: NA
d_gene: NA
v_gene: TRBV24-1
j_gene: TRBJ1-5
CDR3aa: CATSDAGDSNQPQHF
CDR3nt: TGTGCCACCAGTGATGCAGGCGATAGCAATCAGCCCCAGCATTTT

abundance: many
d_gene: NA
v_gene: TRBV28
j_gene: TRBJ1-1
CDR3aa: CASSLIWAGGTEAFF
CDR3nt: TGTGCCAGCAGTTTGATATGGGCGGGGGGCACTGAAGCTTTCTTT

abundance: few
d_gene: NA
v_gene: TRBV4-3
j_gene: TRBJ1-2
CDR3aa: CASSQDQFGGGYTF
CDR3nt: TGCGCCAGCAGCCAAGATCAGTTCGGGGGGGGCTACACCTTC

abundance: NA
d_gene: NA
v_gene: TRBV4-1
j_gene: TRBJ1-4
CDR3aa: CASSQDKTGVWSLFF
CDR3nt: TGCGCCAGCAGCCAAGATAAGACGGGGGTTTGGAGCCTGTTTTTT

abundance: NA
d_gene: TRBD2
v_gene: TRBV6-5
j_gene: TRBJ2-2
CDR3aa: CASMGRETVSGELFF
CDR3nt: TGTGCCAGCATGGGGCGGGAGACAGTAAGCGGGGAGCTGTTTTTT

abundance: NA
d_gene: TRBD1
v_gene: TRBV4-3
j_gene: TRBJ2-7
CDR3aa: CASSQGTGDGSYEQYF
CDR3nt: TGCGCCAGCAGCCAAGGTACAGGGGACGGATCCTACGAGCAGTACTTC

abundance: NA
d_gene: TRBD1
v_gene: TRBV5-1
j_gene: TRBJ2-2
CDR3aa: CASSTGQGNTGELFF
CDR3nt: TGCGCCAGCAGTACTGGACAGGGAAACACCGGGGAGCTGTTTTTT

abundance: NA
d_gene: TRBD1
v_gene: TRBV30
j_gene: TRBJ1-5
CDR3aa: CAWGTGGLVQPQHF
CDR3nt: TGTGCCTGGGGGACAGGGGGCTTAGTTCAGCCCCAGCATTTT

abundance: NA
d_gene: TRBD2
v_gene: TRBV6-2/TRBV6-3
j_gene: TRBJ2-3
CDR3aa: CASSPDLAGAGDTQYF
CDR3nt: TGTGCCAGCAGCCCGGACCTAGCGGGGGCGGGCGATACGCAGTATTTT

abundance: NA
d_gene: NA
v_gene: TRBV5-6
j_gene: TRBJ1-1
CDR3aa: CASSSDFLTEAFF
CDR3nt: TGTGCCAGCAGCTCGGACTTTTTGACTGAAGCTTTCTTT

abundance: few
d_gene: NA
v_gene: TRBV5-1
j_gene: TRBJ1-1
CDR3aa: CASSSGPSGSGTEAFF
CDR3nt: TGCGCCAGCAGCTCCGGCCCCAGCGGATCGGGGACTGAAGCTTTCTTT

abundance: NA
d_gene: TRBD1
v_gene: TRBV5-4
j_gene: TRBJ1-2
CDR3aa: CASSLGDRDFWGYTF
CDR3nt: TGTGCCAGCAGCTTAGGAGACAGGGACTTTTGGGGCTACACCTTC

abundance: NA
d_gene: NA
v_gene: TRBV2
j_gene: TRBJ2-7
CDR3aa: CASSEKTTGDYEQYF
CDR3nt: TGTGCCAGCAGTGAAAAGACAACCGGGGACTACGAGCAGTACTTC

abundance: NA
d_gene: NA
v_gene: TRBV4-1
j_gene: TRBJ1-6
CDR3aa: CASSLGGWASPLHF
CDR3nt: TGCGCCAGCAGCCTCGGCGGGTGGGCTTCACCCCTCCACTTT

abundance: NA
d_gene: TRBD1
v_gene: TRBV2
j_gene: TRBJ1-4
CDR3aa: CASEPGQGIEKLFF
CDR3nt: TGTGCCAGCGAACCGGGACAGGGGATTGAAAAACTGTTTTTT

abundance: NA
d_gene: NA
v_gene: TRBV5-1
j_gene: TRBJ1-1
CDR3aa: CASSPVRSQGQDTEAFF
CDR3nt: TGCGCCAGCAGTCCCGTCCGTTCACAGGGTCAGGACACTGAAGCTTTCTTT

abundance: NA
d_gene: NA
v_gene: TRBV6-2/TRBV6-3
j_gene: TRBJ1-1
CDR3aa: CASSLNMNTEAFF
CDR3nt: TGTGCCAGCAGTTTAAACATGAACACTGAAGCTTTCTTT

abundance: once
d_gene: TRBD1
v_gene: TRBV6-5
j_gene: TRBJ1-3
CDR3aa: CASSLRTGGGNTIYF
CDR3nt: TGTGCCAGCAGTCTCCGGACAGGGGGCGGAAACACCATATATTTT

abundance: NA
d_gene: NA
v_gene: TRBV3-1/TRBV3-2
j_gene: TRBJ1-2
CDR3aa: CASSQVDSNYGYTF
CDR3nt: TGTGCCAGCAGCCAGGTCGACAGTAACTATGGCTACACCTTC